This TCR beta chain stems from a study of identical twins. CDR3 length equals 13 residues. The ends were cut back, 6 bases at V and 2 bases at J, with 10 bases in the middle. In germline, CDR1 is SGHDN, CDR2 FVKESK. TCRdb re-derived calls from the 5' RACE reads in MiXCR, one entry per CDR3 protein. The table includes about 890,000 distinct CDR3 sequences, 12% detected once. This clonotype was detected only a few times. This sample was shared with a second study, whose subject was yellow fever vaccine responses in identical twins.

The sample consisted of PBMCs. J is TRBJ1-1 and V is TRBV14, with D perhaps matching TRBD1 (6 bases). The TCR was taken from a woman between 18 and 29 years old in good health. This CDR3 reads CASRDSSNTEAFF. The CDR3 DNA reads as TGTGCCAGCAGGGACAGCAGTAACACTGAAGCTTTCTTT.